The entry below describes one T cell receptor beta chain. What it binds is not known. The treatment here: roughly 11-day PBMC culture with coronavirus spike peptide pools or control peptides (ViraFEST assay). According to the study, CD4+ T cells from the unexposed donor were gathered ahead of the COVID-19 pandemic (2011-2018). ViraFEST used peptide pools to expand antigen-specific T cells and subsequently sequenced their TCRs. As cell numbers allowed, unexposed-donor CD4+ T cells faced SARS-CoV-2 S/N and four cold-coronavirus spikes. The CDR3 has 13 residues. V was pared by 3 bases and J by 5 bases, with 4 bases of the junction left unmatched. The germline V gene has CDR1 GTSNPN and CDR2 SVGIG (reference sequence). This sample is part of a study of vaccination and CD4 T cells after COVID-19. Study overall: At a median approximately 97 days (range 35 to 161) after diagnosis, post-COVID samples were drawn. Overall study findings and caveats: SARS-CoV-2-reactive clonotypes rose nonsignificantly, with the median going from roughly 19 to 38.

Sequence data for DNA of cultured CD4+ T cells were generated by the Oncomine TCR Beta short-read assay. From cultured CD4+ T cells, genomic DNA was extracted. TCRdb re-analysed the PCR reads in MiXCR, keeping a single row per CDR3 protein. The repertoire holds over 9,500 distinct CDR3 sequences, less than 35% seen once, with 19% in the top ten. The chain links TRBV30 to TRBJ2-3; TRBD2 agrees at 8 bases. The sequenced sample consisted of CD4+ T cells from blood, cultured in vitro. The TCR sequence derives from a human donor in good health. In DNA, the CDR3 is TGTGCCTGGAGACTAGCGGTAATAGATACGCAGTATTTT. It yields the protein CAWRLAVIDTQYF. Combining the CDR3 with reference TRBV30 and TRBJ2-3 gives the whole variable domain SQTIHQWPATLVQPVGSPLSLECTVEGTSNPNLYWYRQAAGRGLQLLFYSVGIGQISSEVPQNLSASRPQDRQFILSSKKLLLSDSGFYLCAWRLAVIDTQYFGPGTRLTVL.